The clone carrying this T cell receptor (beta chain) was counted a single time. Its antigen remains unknown. This sample is part of a study of cytomegalovirus exposure and HLA in healthy donors. Study-wide results and caveats: Reports indicate that TCR beta sequences accurately predicted the HLA-A and HLA-B alleles of most subjects. It is likely that the observed cluster of highly shared sequence variants was a sequencing artifact. When the data were analyzed later, several of the most significant clusters appeared to be linked to common viral pathogens.

Trimming removed 4 bases at V and 1 base at J, with 15 bases between. CDR1 is SGHKS and CDR2 is YYEKEE in the germline V gene (reference sequence). The CDR3 spans 15 residues. Researchers ran the PCR with 60 Vbeta and 13 Jbeta primers. The data were produced by immunoSEQ multiplex PCR, yet TCRdb's version contains in-frame clones alone and is incomplete. The repertoire has 150,000 to 200,000 clones, roughly 87% of them found once; the top ten carry around 1%. The sequence derives from a boy aged 2 to 10 in good health and CMV-seronegative. The V call is TRBV5-5, the J call TRBJ2-7; no firm D call. The sequenced sample consisted of PBMCs. CDR3 nucleotides: TGTGCCAGCAGCCTCGCCATTACAGAGTCCTACGAGCAGTACTTC. It codes for CASSLAITESYEQYF.